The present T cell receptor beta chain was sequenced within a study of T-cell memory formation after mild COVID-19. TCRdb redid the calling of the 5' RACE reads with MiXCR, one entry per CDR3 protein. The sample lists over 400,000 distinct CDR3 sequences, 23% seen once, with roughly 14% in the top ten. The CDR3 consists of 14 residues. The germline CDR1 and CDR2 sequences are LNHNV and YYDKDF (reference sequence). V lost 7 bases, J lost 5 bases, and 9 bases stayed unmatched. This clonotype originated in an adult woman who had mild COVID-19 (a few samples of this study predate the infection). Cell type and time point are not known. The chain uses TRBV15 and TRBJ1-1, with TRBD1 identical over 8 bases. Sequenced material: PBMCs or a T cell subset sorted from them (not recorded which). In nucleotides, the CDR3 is TGTGCCACCACTAAGACCAGGGGGCGAACTGAAGCTTTCTTT. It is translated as CATTKTRGRTEAFF.